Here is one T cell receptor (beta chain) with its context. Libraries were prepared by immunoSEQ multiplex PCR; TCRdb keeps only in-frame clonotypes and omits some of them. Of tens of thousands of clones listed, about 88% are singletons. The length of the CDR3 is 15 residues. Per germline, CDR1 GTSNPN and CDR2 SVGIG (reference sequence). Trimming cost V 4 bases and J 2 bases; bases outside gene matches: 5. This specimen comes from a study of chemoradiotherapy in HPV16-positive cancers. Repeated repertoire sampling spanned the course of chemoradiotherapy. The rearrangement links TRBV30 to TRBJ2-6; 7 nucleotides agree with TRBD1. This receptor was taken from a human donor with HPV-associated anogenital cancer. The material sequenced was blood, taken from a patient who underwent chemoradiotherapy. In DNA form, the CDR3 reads TGTGCCTGGACCCGCAGGGGGACTGGGGCCAACGTCCTGACTTTC. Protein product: CAWTRRGTGANVLTF.